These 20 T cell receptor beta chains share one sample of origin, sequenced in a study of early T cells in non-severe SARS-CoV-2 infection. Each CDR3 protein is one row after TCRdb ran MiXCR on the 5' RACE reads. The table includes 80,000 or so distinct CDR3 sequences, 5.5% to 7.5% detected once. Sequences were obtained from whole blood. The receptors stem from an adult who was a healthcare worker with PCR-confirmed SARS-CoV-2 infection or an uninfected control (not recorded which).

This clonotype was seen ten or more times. In nucleotides, the CDR3 is TGTGCCAGCAGCTTGTATGGTAGCGGGAGGAACATTCAGTACTTC. This gives the protein CASSLYGSGRNIQYF. The genes are TRBV5-6 and TRBJ2-4; 10 bases match TRBD2. The CDR3 length is 15 residues. CDR1 SGHDT and CDR2 YYEEEE come from the germline V gene. V lost 1 base and J lost 7; bases outside the gene matches: 5. Full variable domain (remainder filled in from reference TRBV5-6 and TRBJ2-4): DAGVTQSPTHLIKTRGQQVTLRCSPKSGHDTVSWYQQALGQGPQFIFQYYEEEERQRGNFPDRFSGHQFPNYSSELNVNALLLGDSALYLCASSLYGSGRNIQYFGAGTRLSVL.

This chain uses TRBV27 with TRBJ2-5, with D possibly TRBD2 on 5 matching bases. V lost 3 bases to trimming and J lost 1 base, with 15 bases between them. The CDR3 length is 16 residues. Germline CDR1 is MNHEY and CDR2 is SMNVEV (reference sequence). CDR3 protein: CASSFRGGRGQETQYF. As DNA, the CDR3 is TGTGCCAGCAGTTTTCGGGGTGGCAGAGGCCAAGAGACCCAGTACTTC.

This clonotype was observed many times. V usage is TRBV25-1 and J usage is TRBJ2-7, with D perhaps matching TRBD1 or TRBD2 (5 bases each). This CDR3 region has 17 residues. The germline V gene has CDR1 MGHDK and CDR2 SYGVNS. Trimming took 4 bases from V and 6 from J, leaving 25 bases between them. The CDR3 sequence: CASSGPGVGTGPSEQYF. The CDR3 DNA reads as TGTGCCAGCAGTGGCCCCGGGGTTGGTACAGGCCCTTCCGAGCAGTACTTC.

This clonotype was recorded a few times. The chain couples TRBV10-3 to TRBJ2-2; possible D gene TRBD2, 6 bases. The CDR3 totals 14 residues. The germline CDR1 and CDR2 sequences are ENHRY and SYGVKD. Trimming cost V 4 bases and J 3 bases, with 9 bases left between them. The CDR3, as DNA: TGTGCCATCAGTGGGCGGGGACACACCGGGGAGCTGTTTTTT. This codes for CAISGRGHTGELFF.

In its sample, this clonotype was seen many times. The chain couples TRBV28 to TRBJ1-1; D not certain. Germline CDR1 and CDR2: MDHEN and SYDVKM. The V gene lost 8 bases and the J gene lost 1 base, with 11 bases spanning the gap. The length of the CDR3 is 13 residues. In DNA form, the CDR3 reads TGTGCCAGCGACGGTACGGAGAACACTGAAGCTTTCTTT. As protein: CASDGTENTEAFF.

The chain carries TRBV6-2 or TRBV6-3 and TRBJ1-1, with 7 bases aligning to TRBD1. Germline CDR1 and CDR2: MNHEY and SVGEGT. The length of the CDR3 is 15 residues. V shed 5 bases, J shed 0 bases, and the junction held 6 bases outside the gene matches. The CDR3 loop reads CASSHPGQLNTEAFF. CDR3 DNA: TGTGCCAGCAGTCACCCGGGACAGTTGAACACTGAAGCTTTCTTT.

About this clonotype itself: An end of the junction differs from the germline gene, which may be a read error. This CDR3 reads CASSFAIKKDF. The CDR3 DNA reads TGTGCCAGCAGCTTCGCAATCAAGAAGGACTTC. V gene TRBV5-8 combines with J gene TRBJ2-4; no clear D. The CDR3 consists of 11 residues. CDR1 is SGHTS, CDR2 YDEGEE, per germline.

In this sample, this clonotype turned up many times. The CDR3: CSVGGDWTYEQYF. CDR3 coding DNA: TGCAGCGTTGGGGGGGACTGGACCTACGAGCAGTACTTC. This chain connects TRBV29-1 to TRBJ2-7; D is perhaps TRBD2 (6 bases). V lost 4 bases, J lost 2 bases, and 12 bases lay in between. This CDR3 has 13 residues. Germline V gives CDR1 SQVTM, CDR2 ANQGSEA.

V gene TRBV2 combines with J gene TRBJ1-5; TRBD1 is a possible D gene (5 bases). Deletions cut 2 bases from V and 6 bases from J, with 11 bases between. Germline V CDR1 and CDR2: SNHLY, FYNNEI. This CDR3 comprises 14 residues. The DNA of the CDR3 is TGTGCCAGCAGTGAACAGGGCTCAGGTCAGCCCCAGCATTTT. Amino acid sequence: CASSEQGSGQPQHF.

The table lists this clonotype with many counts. DNA of the CDR3: TGTGCCAGCAGTTACGGTGGGGGCTCCTACGAGCAGTACTTC. Encoded protein: CASSYGGGSYEQYF. The genes are TRBV6-5 and TRBJ2-7; D possibly uses TRBD1 or TRBD2 (5 bases each). Germline V CDR1 and CDR2: MNHEY, SVGAGI. V dropped 2 bases and J dropped 0 bases, with 8 bases sitting between them. The CDR3 has 14 amino acids.

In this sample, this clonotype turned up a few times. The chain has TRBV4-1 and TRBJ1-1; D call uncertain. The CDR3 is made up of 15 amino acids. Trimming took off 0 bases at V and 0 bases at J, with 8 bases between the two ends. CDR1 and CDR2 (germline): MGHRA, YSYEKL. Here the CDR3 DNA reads TGCGCCAGCAGCCAAGAATCACAGCTGAACACTGAAGCTTTCTTT. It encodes CASSQESQLNTEAFF.

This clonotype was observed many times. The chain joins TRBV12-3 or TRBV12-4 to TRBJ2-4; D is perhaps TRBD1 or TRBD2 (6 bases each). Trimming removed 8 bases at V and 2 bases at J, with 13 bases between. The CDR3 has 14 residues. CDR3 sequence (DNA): TGTGCCAGCCTCAAAGGGGGGACCAAAAACATTCAGTACTTC. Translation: CASLKGGTKNIQYF.

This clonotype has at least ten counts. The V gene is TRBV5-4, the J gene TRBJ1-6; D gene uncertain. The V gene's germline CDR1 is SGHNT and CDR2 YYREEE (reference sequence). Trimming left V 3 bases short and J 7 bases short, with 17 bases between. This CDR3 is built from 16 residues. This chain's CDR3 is CASSSKPGQTNSPLHF. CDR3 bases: TGTGCCAGCAGCTCCAAACCGGGCCAAACCAATTCACCCCTCCACTTT.

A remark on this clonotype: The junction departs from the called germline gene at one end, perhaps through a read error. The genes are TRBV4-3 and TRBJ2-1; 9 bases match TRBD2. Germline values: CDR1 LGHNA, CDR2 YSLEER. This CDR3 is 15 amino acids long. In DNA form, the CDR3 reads TGCGCCAGCAGCCAATGGACTAGCGTCAGGAATGGGCAGTTCTTC. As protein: CASSQWTSVRNGQFF.

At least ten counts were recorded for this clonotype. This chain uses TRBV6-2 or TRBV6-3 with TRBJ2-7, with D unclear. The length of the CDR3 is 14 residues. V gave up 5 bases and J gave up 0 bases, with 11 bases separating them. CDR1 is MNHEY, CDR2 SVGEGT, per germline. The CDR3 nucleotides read TGTGCCAGCAGTAGGTACGGAACCTCCTACGAGCAGTACTTC. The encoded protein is CASSRYGTSYEQYF.

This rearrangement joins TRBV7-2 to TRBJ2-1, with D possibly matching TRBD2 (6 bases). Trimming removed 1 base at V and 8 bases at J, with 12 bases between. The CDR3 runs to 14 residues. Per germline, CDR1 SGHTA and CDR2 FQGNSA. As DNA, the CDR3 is TGTGCCAGCAGCTTAGATCGGGGGAGCGATGAGCAGTTCTTC. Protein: CASSLDRGSDEQFF.

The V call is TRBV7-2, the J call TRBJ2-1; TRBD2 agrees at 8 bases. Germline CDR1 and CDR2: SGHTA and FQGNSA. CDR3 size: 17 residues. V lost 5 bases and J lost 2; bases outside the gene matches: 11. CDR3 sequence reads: CASSRKTLAGPYNEQFF. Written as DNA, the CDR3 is TGTGCCAGCAGCCGAAAAACTCTAGCGGGCCCCTACAATGAGCAGTTCTTC.

Here the CDR3 DNA reads TGTGCCAGCAGCTTAGACTCAGGTTCCCCGGGACAGCCCCAGCATTTT. It yields the protein CASSLDSGSPGQPQHF. The rearrangement joins TRBV7-2 to TRBJ1-5; no definite D call. CDR1 SGHTA and CDR2 FQGNSA come from the germline V gene. The CDR3 runs 16 residues. Trimming removed 1 base from V and 7 bases from J, with 17 bases in between.

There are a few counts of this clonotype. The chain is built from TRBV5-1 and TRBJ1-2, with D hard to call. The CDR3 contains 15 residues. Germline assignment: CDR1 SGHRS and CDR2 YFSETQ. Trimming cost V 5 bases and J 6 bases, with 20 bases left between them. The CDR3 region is CASRLRNIPGHGYTF. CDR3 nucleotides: TGCGCCAGCAGGCTTCGAAATATACCCGGCCATGGCTACACCTTC.

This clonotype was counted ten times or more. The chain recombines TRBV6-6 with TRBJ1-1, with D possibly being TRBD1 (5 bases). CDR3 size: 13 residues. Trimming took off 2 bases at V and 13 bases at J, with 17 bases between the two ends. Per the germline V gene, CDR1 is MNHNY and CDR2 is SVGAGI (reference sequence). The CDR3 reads CASSYGGGREVFF. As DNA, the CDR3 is TGTGCCAGCAGTTACGGGGGGGGGAGAGAGGTTTTCTTT.